This T cell receptor (beta chain) appears in the sequencing data of a study of identical twins. Comments on this clonotype: The antigen is undetermined.

Carrying unique molecular identifiers, the cDNA also gained a universal primer site through template switching. TCRdb used MiXCR to reprocess the 5' RACE reads, holding one entry per CDR3 protein. This table has 500,000 to 650,000 distinct CDR3 sequences, approximately 20% appearing once. Study findings and constraints: Fewer insertions were carried by abundant cord blood beta clonotypes, but none was seen in memory repertoires.

These data were also reused for a study on yellow fever vaccine responses in identical twins. From that second work: Twins reportedly had a vaccine T cell response that seemed partly convergent, partly personalized.

Sequencing input: CD4+ T cells sorted from blood. This sequence was found in a woman aged 18 to 35 in good health.

The CDR3 reads CASGGQGYPEAFF. In DNA form, the CDR3 reads TGTGCCAGCGGGGGACAGGGGTATCCTGAAGCTTTCTTT. V and J are TRBV2 and TRBJ1-1; 10 bases line up with TRBD1. CDR3 length: 13 amino acids. V dropped 8 bases and J dropped 6; count of bases not matched to a gene: 6. In germline, CDR1 is SNHLY, CDR2 FYNNEI.